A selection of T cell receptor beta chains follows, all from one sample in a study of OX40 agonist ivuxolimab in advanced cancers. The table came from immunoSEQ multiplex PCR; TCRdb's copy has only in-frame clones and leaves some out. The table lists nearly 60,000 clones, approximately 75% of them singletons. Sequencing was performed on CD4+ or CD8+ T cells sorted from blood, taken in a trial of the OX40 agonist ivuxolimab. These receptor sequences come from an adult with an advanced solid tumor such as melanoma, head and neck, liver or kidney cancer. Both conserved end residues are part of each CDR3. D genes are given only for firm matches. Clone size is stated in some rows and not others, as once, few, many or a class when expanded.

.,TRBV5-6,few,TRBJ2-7,CASSFLGLKGDEQYF,TGTGCCAGCAGCTTTTTGGGGCTAAAGGGGGACGAGCAGTACTTC
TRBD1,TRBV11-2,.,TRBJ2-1,CASSRTGGAYNEQFF,TGTGCCAGTTCACGGACAGGGGGCGCCTACAATGAGCAGTTCTTC
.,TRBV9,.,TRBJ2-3,CASSSGIGEGTDTQYF,TGTGCCAGCAGCTCCGGGATCGGGGAAGGCACAGATACGCAGTATTTT
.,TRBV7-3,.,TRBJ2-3,CASSPNTDTQYF,TGTGCCAGCAGCCCAAATACAGATACGCAGTATTTT
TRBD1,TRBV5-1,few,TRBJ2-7,CASSLNRGRNEQYF,TGCGCCAGCAGCTTGAACAGGGGGCGGAACGAGCAGTACTTC
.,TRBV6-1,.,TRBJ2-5,CASSEEFGRRAYQETQYF,TGTGCCAGCAGTGAAGAATTTGGCAGGCGAGCTTACCAAGAGACCCAGTACTTC
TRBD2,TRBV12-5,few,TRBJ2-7,CASGPTSGGAYEQYF,TGTGCTAGTGGCCCGACTAGCGGGGGGGCCTACGAGCAGTACTTC
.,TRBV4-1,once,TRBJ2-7,CASSLKGSYEQYF,TGCGCCAGCAGCCTCAAGGGCTCCTACGAGCAGTACTTC
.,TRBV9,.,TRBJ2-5,CASSESLAPLETQYF,TGTGCCAGCAGCGAGAGCTTAGCGCCCTTAGAGACCCAGTACTTC
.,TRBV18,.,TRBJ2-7,CASTGTVSYEQYF,TGTGCCAGCACTGGGACCGTCTCCTACGAGCAGTACTTC
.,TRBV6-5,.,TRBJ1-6,CASSTQGKGSPLHF,TGTGCCAGCAGCACACAGGGAAAGGGCTCACCCCTCCACTTT
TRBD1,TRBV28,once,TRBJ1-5,CASSLLGQGGNQPQHF,TGTGCCAGCAGTTTATTGGGACAGGGAGGCAATCAGCCCCAGCATTTT
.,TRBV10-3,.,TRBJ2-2,CAIGTGRETGELFF,TGTGCCATCGGTACAGGGAGGGAGACCGGGGAGCTGTTTTTT
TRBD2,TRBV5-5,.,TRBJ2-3,CASSLSGGATDTQYF,TGTGCCAGCAGTCTCAGCGGGGGGGCCACAGATACGCAGTATTTT
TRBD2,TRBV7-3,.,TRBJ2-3,CASSLTSGAMADTQYF,TGTGCCAGCAGCTTGACTAGCGGGGCCATGGCAGATACGCAGTATTTT
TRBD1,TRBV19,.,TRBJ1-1,CASSAPGQGLTEAFF,TGTGCCAGTAGTGCCCCGGGACAGGGCCTAACTGAAGCTTTCTTT
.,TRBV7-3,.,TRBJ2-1,CASSLGVGRGNEQFF,TGTGCCAGCAGCTTAGGGGTCGGCAGGGGTAATGAGCAGTTCTTC
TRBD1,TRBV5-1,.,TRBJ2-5,CASSSKTNRGDETQYF,TGCGCCAGCAGCTCCAAGACGAACAGGGGGGATGAGACCCAGTACTTC
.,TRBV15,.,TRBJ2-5,CATSRVRGSQRTQYF,TGTGCCACCAGCAGAGTACGTGGCTCCCAGAGGACCCAGTACTTC
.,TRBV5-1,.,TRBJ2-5,CASSLRQETQYF,TGCGCCAGCAGCTTGAGGCAAGAGACCCAGTACTTC
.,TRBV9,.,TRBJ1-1,CASSVGVVEEAFF,TGTGCCAGCAGCGTAGGGGTAGTGGAGGAAGCTTTCTTT
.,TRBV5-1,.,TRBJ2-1,CASSLVTSGYNEQFF,TGCGCCAGCAGCTTGGTGACTAGTGGCTACAATGAGCAGTTCTTC
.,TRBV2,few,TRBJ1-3,CASSASSTGSGNTIYF,TGTGCCAGCAGTGCTTCTTCGACAGGCTCTGGAAACACCATATATTTT
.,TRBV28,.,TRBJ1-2,CASYPVGGRVGDGYTF,TGTGCCAGCTACCCCGTTGGAGGGCGGGTTGGGGATGGCTACACCTTC
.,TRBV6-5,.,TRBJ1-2,CASTESRYGYTF,TGTGCCAGCACCGAATCGAGGTATGGCTACACCTTC
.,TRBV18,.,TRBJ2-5,CASSPRSEETQYF,TGTGCCAGCTCACCGCGTTCGGAAGAGACCCAGTACTTC
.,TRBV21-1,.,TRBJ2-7,CAVPGGVYEQYF,TGTGCCGTGCCTGGGGGGGTCTACGAGCAGTACTTC
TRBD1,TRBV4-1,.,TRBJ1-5,CASSQDGEGQIVQPQHF,TGCGCCAGCAGCCAAGATGGGGAGGGACAGATCGTTCAGCCCCAGCATTTT
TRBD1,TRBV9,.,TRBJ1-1,CASSSTGETEAFF,TGTGCCAGCAGCTCGACAGGGGAAACTGAAGCTTTCTTT
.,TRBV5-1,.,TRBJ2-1,CASSGPSYNEQFF,TGCGCCAGCAGCGGACCCTCCTACAATGAGCAGTTCTTC
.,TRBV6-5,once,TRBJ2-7,CASSRPGQDYEQYF,TGTGCCAGCAGTCGGCCCGGACAAGACTACGAGCAGTACTTC
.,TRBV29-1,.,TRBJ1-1,CSVDSQGLGTEAFF,TGCAGCGTTGATTCGCAGGGGCTTGGCACTGAAGCTTTCTTT
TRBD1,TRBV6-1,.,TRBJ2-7,CASSLTGWSHEQYF,TGTGCCAGCAGCCTGACAGGGTGGTCTCACGAGCAGTACTTC
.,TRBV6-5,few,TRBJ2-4,CASRSYKNIQYF,TGTGCCAGCAGGAGTTACAAAAACATTCAGTACTTC
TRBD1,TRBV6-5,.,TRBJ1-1,CASSPTGARGTEAFF,TGTGCCAGCAGTCCTACAGGGGCTCGGGGCACTGAAGCTTTCTTT
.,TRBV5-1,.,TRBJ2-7,CASTQGTTQDEQYF,TGCGCCAGCACCCAAGGGACAACCCAAGACGAGCAGTACTTC
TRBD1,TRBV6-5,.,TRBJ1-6,CASSYTGERNSPLHF,TGTGCCAGCAGTTACACAGGGGAGCGGAATTCACCCCTCCACTTT
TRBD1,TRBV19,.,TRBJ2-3,CASSRKSGQVTDTQYF,TGTGCCAGTAGCCGAAAAAGCGGACAGGTCACAGATACGCAGTATTTT
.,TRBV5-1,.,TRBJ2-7,CASSPSRVYEQYF,TGCGCCAGCAGTCCCAGCAGGGTCTACGAGCAGTACTTC
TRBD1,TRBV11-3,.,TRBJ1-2,CASSLQGDYGYTF,TGTGCCAGCAGCTTACAGGGGGACTATGGCTACACCTTC
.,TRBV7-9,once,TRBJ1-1,CASSLGGSYTEAFF,TGTGCCAGCAGCTTGGGGGGTTCGTACACTGAAGCTTTCTTT
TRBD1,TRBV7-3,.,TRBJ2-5,CASSLSGQGVVETQYF,TGTGCCAGCAGCTTATCGGGGCAGGGGGTGGTCGAGACCCAGTACTTC
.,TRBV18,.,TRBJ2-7,CASSLGAGEQYF,TGTGCCAGCTCACTGGGGGCGGGTGAGCAGTACTTC
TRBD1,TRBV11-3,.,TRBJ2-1,CASSPGQGTHEQFF,TGTGCCAGCAGCCCAGGACAGGGGACCCATGAGCAGTTCTTC
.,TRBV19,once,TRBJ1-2,CASSIMATGLNYGYTF,TGTGCCAGTAGTATTATGGCGACAGGACTAAACTATGGCTACACCTTC
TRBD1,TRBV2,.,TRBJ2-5,CASSFDRGQETQYF,TGTGCCAGCAGTTTCGACAGGGGACAAGAGACCCAGTACTTC
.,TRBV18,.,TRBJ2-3,CASSPGPDTQYF,TGTGCCAGCTCACCGGGGCCGGATACGCAGTATTTT
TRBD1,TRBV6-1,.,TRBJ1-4,CASSLTGGNEKLFF,TGTGCCAGCAGCCTAACAGGGGGAAATGAAAAACTGTTTTTT
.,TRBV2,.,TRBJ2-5,CASSYQPGARRETQYF,TGTGCCAGCAGTTATCAACCCGGGGCTAGACGGGAGACCCAGTACTTC
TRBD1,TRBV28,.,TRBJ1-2,CASSPGQGYGYTF,TGTGCCAGCAGTCCCGGACAGGGCTATGGCTACACCTTC
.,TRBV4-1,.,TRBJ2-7,CASSQAAGSYEQYF,TGCGCCAGCAGCCAAGCGGCGGGGAGCTACGAGCAGTACTTC
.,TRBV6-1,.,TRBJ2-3,CATRHRTGSTDTQYF,TGTGCCACCCGACACAGGACTGGGAGCACAGATACGCAGTATTTT
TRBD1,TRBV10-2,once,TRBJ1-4,CASSGGDRGRTNEKLFF,TGCGCCAGCAGTGGTGGGGACAGGGGGCGAACTAATGAAAAACTGTTTTTT